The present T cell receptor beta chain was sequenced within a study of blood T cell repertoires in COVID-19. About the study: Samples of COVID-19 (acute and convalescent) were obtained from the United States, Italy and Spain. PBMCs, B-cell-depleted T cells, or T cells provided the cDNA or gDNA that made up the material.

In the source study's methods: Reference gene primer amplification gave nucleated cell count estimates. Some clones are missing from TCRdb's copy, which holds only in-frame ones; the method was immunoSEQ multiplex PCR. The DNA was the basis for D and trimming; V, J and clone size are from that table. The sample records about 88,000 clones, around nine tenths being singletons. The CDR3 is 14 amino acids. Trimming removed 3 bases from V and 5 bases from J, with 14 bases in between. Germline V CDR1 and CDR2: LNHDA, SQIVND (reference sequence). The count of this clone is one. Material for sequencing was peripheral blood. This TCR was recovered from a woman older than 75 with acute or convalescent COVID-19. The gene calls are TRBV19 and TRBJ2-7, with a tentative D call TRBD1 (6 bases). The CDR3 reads CASSIQTAGDEQYF. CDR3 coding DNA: TGTGCCAGTAGTATCCAAACGGCAGGGGACGAGCAGTACTTC.